A selection of T cell receptor beta chains follows, all from one sample in a study of CD8+ T cells in alopecia areata. The table came from immunoSEQ multiplex PCR; TCRdb's copy has only in-frame clones and leaves some out. The top ten hold about 2.6% of the sample, which has some 200,000 clones, less than 45% seen once. The source material was CD4+ T cells sorted from blood, sampled at approximately week 36, from a patient treated with tofacitinib. The source of these receptors is a human donor with alopecia areata. The CDR3 runs from the conserved cysteine through the conserved F or W. A D gene is named only where the DNA matches it firmly. Rows give clone size only sometimes, using once, few, many, or a class for an expanded clone.

TRBV6-5	TRBJ2-7	.	.	TGTGCCAGCCTACCGCACCCAGGGCAATCCTACGAGCAGTACTTC	CASLPHPGQSYEQYF
TRBV5-1	TRBJ2-2	TRBD2	.	TGCGCCAGCAGCTTGCCAGTGACTAGCGGAACCGGGGAGCTGTTTTTT	CASSLPVTSGTGELFF
TRBV30	TRBJ2-2	.	.	TGTGCCTGGAGTACGGGCGCGAACACCGGGGAGCTGTTTTTT	CAWSTGANTGELFF
TRBV15	TRBJ2-3	.	.	TGTGCCACCAGCAGAGAAGTGCTCCCACGGACAGATACGCAGTATTTT	CATSREVLPRTDTQYF
TRBV7-2	TRBJ2-7	.	.	TGTGCCAGCAGCTTAGCGGGGCTAGTCTACGAGCAGTACTTC	CASSLAGLVYEQYF
TRBV6-4	TRBJ1-5	.	.	TGTGCCAGCAGACCTAGGGGGGGCCTCAATCAGCCCCAGCATTTT	CASRPRGGLNQPQHF
TRBV30	TRBJ2-6	.	.	TGTGCCTGGGCGGACCCCATGGGCCGTGTGGGGGCCAACGTCCTGACTTTC	CAWADPMGRVGANVLTF
TRBV5-4	TRBJ2-1	.	.	TGTGCCAGCAGCTTGGCTGCGGGACTCGAACAGTTCTTC	CASSLAAGLEQFF
TRBV9	TRBJ2-1	TRBD2	.	TGTGCCAGCAGCGTAGCCGGGACTAGGATACCCAATGAGCAGTTCTTC	CASSVAGTRIPNEQFF
TRBV5-1	TRBJ2-7	.	.	TGCGCCAGCAGCTTGGCTCTGGGGCCGGGTTACGAGCAGTACTTC	CASSLALGPGYEQYF
TRBV11-2	TRBJ2-1	.	few	TGTGCCAGCAGCTTAGACAGGGCCAATGAGCAGTTCTTC	CASSLDRANEQFF
TRBV7-9	TRBJ2-3	TRBD2	.	TGTGCCAGCAGCTTCGCGGAGACTAGCGGGCGCACAGATACGCAGTATTTT	CASSFAETSGRTDTQYF
TRBV5-1	TRBJ1-2	.	.	TGCGCCAGCAGCTTGGAAGGGTTCGGCTACACCTTC	CASSLEGFGYTF
TRBV23-1	TRBJ1-5	TRBD1	few	TGCGCCAGCAGTCCTCAGGGGGATCAGCCCCAGCATTTT	CASSPQGDQPQHF
TRBV18	TRBJ2-7	.	few	TGTGCCAGCTCACCAGCGAGTGCCTACGAGCAGTACTTC	CASSPASAYEQYF
TRBV29-1	TRBJ2-5	.	few	TGCAGCGGTAGTCGTGGACAGACATTTCAAGAGACCCAGTACTTC	CSGSRGQTFQETQYF
TRBV28	TRBJ2-1	.	.	TGTGCCAGCACCTCTCCTGCGGAGGGACGTGGTGAGCAGTTCTTC	CASTSPAEGRGEQFF